These 22 T cell receptor beta chains originate from one sample sequenced in a study of OX40 agonist ivuxolimab in advanced cancers. The assay was immunoSEQ multiplex PCR, and TCRdb's table has in-frame clones only and misses some. The data contain more than 80,000 clones, about 89% of them singletons. The source material was CD4+ or CD8+ T cells sorted from blood, sampled in a trial of the OX40 agonist ivuxolimab. These receptors all stem from an adult with an advanced solid tumor such as melanoma, head and neck, liver or kidney cancer.

The chain combines TRBV6-6 with TRBJ2-5; tentatively, D is TRBD1 or TRBD2 (5 bases each). The CDR3 has 15 residues. V was trimmed by 6 bases and J by 9 bases, leaving 23 bases between them. From germline, CDR1 is MNHNY and CDR2 SVGAGI (reference sequence). The DNA of the CDR3 is TGTGCCAGCAGAAAGACATGGGACCAAGAGAGGTCCCAGTACTTC. It translates to CASRKTWDQERSQYF.

This chain links TRBV4-1 with TRBJ1-2, with TRBD1 as a possible D gene (5 bases). Germline CDR1 MGHRA, CDR2 YSYEKL. The CDR3 covers 15 residues. V was clipped by 0 bases and J by 4 bases, with 12 bases between them. Written as DNA, the CDR3 is TGCGCCAGCAGCCAAGATCTGGGGGAGGGCTATGGCTACACCTTC. Amino acids: CASSQDLGEGYGYTF.

This clone has a single count. The chain recombines TRBV30 with TRBJ2-5; possibly TRBD1 or TRBD2 for D (6 bases each). Germline CDR1 is GTSNPN and CDR2 is SVGIG (reference sequence). V lost 4 bases and J lost 9, with 24 bases in between. This CDR3 is 15 amino acids long. The CDR3 DNA reads TGTGCCTGGAAAAGGCGGGACACCTTCTCGGGCCCCCAGTACTTC. Translated, it gives CAWKRRDTFSGPQYF.

The rearrangement links TRBV7-6 to TRBJ1-1; D gene uncertain. This CDR3 spans 12 amino acids. V was shortened by 4 bases and J by 4 bases, with 7 bases between the two germline ends. Looked up from germline, CDR1 is SGHVS and CDR2 is FNYEAQ. CDR3 nucleotides: TGTGCCAGCAGCTCCGGCAGCACTGAAGCTTTCTTT. Translated: CASSSGSTEAFF.

This clone was found once. V usage is TRBV14 and J usage is TRBJ2-2, with unresolved D. V was cut by 1 base and J by 1 base, with 7 bases left in between. There are 15 residues in the CDR3. The germline V gene has CDR1 SGHDN and CDR2 FVKESK. CDR3 DNA: TGTGCCAGCAGCCAAGCACGAAGGAACACCGGGGAGCTGTTTTTT. Protein: CASSQARRNTGELFF.

CDR3 DNA: TGTGCCAGCAGTACAGGGGGCGCGGGGAAGAATCAGCCCCAGCATTTT. It encodes CASSTGGAGKNQPQHF. The chain couples TRBV28 to TRBJ1-5, with TRBD1 identical over 9 bases. Unmatched junction bases numbered 9, after V lost 5 bases and J lost 4 bases. Germline values: CDR1 MDHEN, CDR2 SYDVKM. There are 16 residues in the CDR3.

V and J are TRBV7-3 and TRBJ2-2; a weak D match, TRBD1 (6 bases). The V end was cut by 6 bases, the J end by 2 bases, with 16 bases between. CDR3 length: 16 residues. Germline values: CDR1 SGHTA, CDR2 FQGTGA. CDR3 amino acids: CASSQSQGPNTGELFF. The CDR3 nucleotides are TGTGCCAGCAGTCAATCTCAGGGGCCCAACACCGGGGAGCTGTTTTTT.

The V and J genes are TRBV7-9 and TRBJ2-1; 8 nucleotides match TRBD2. The CDR3 contains 14 residues. V was pared by 11 bases and J by 5 bases, with 11 bases of the junction left unmatched. Germline assignment: CDR1 SEHNR and CDR2 FQNEAQ (reference sequence). The CDR3 spells CAAPGGDGDNEQFF. The CDR3 nucleotides are TGTGCCGCCCCGGGAGGGGACGGGGACAATGAGCAGTTCTTC. The full variable domain, in which reference TRBV7-9 and TRBJ2-1 provide the parts outside the CDR3, is DTGVSQNPRHKITKRGQNVTFRCDPISEHNRLYWYRQTLGQGPEFLTYFQNEAQLEKSRLLSDRFSAERPKGSFSTLEIQRTEQGDSAMYLCAAPGGDGDNEQFFGPGTRLTVL.

V and J are TRBV6-5 and TRBJ2-3, with 8 nucleotides matching TRBD2. Trimming cost V 8 bases and J 4 bases; bases outside gene matches: 8. This CDR3 comprises 14 residues. Germline CDR1 and CDR2: MNHEY and SVGAGI. The CDR3 DNA follows: TGTGCCAGCGGCTCCTGGACTAGCCCAGATACGCAGTATTTT. Translated, it gives CASGSWTSPDTQYF.

V and J are TRBV6-5 and TRBJ1-1, with unresolved D. Germline V lookup: CDR1 MNHEY, CDR2 SVGAGI. Trimming shortened V by 4 bases and J by 7 bases, and 16 bases separated the two germline ends. This CDR3 region has 14 residues. This CDR3 reads CASSSPGQFSEAFF. The CDR3 nucleotides read TGTGCCAGCAGTTCCCCCGGGCAGTTCAGTGAAGCTTTCTTT.

The J gene is TRBJ2-5, the V gene TRBV14; TRBD1 is a possible D gene (6 bases). This CDR3 contains 16 residues. Germline loops: CDR1 SGHDN, CDR2 FVKESK. The V and J ends lost 1 base and 5 bases respectively, with 17 bases between them. The CDR3 bases are TGTGCCAGCAGCCAAGTCGGTGGGGGCGTGAGGGAGACCCAGTACTTC. Encoded protein: CASSQVGGGVRETQYF.

The chain employs TRBV28 and TRBJ1-2, with D perhaps TRBD1 (5 bases). CDR3 length: 17 residues. Germline assignment: CDR1 MDHEN and CDR2 SYDVKM. Trimming removed 6 bases at V and 0 bases at J, with 20 bases between. The CDR3, as DNA: TGTGCCAGCAGATCCCCGGGTGGGGACCTAGCTAACTATGGCTACACCTTC. Translated, it gives CASRSPGGDLANYGYTF.

This clone was seen a handful of times. This rearrangement joins TRBV30 to TRBJ2-3, with 7 bases lining up with TRBD2. The CDR3 loop spans 14 amino acids. J lost 2 bases, V lost 5 bases, and 7 bases had no gene match. Germline V gene sequence: CDR1 GTSNPN, CDR2 SVGIG (reference sequence). Written as DNA, the CDR3 is TGTGCCTGGGGGCGCGGGGGTGACACAGATACGCAGTATTTT. Translation gives CAWGRGGDTDTQYF.

This clone was seen a single time. The chain couples TRBV10-3 to TRBJ2-5, with D possibly being TRBD2 (5 bases). The last part of the DNA fits TRBJ2-7 better; the J call may be wrong. Germline V gene data show CDR1 as ENHRY and CDR2 as SYGVKD. The CDR3 spans 13 residues. Here the CDR3 DNA reads TGTGCCATCAGTGGTGGGAGTGGCTCCGAGCAGTACTTC. Protein sequence: CAISGGSGSEQYF.

The CDR3 loop is CATNRLGREEETQYF. In DNA form, the CDR3 reads TGTGCCACCAATCGTTTAGGGAGGGAGGAAGAGACCCAGTACTTC. The chain joins TRBV15 to TRBJ2-5; 7 nucleotides match TRBD2. Germline CDR1 is LNHNV and CDR2 is YYDKDF (reference sequence). V shed 7 bases, J shed 3 bases, and the junction held 11 bases outside the gene matches. The CDR3 runs 15 residues.

This rearrangement joins TRBV7-9 to TRBJ2-3; a possible D gene is TRBD2 (6 bases). The CDR3 length is 15 residues. In germline, CDR1 is SEHNR, CDR2 FQNEAQ (reference sequence). The V end was cut by 5 bases, the J end by 7 bases, with 19 bases between. The CDR3 reads CASSPTGEGAYTQYF. In DNA, the CDR3 is TGTGCCAGCAGCCCCACGGGGGAAGGGGCATATACGCAGTATTTT.

The gene calls are TRBV29-1 and TRBJ2-6; D uncertain. This CDR3 is 13 amino acids long. Trimming stripped 5 bases from V and 4 bases from J, with 9 bases between. Germline CDR1 SQVTM, CDR2 ANQGSEA. The CDR3 bases are TGCAGCGTTAAGTTTTCCGGGGCCAACGTCCTGACTTTC. Its protein product is CSVKFSGANVLTF.

The V and J genes are TRBV6-5 and TRBJ1-4; D unclear. Trimming removed 2 bases at V and 6 bases at J, with 13 bases between. Germline loops: CDR1 MNHEY, CDR2 SVGAGI. The CDR3 is made up of 15 amino acids. CDR3 nucleotide sequence: TGTGCCAGCAGTTACCTCGGGAGGTCGGATGAAAAACTGTTTTTT. Translated: CASSYLGRSDEKLFF.

This chain joins TRBV5-4 and TRBJ2-2; the D gene is possibly TRBD1 (6 bases). Germline V gene sequence: CDR1 SGHNT, CDR2 YYREEE (reference sequence). With 2 bases removed from V and 3 bases from J, the gap between germline ends came to 8 bases. CDR3 length: 14 amino acids. DNA of the CDR3: TGTGCCAGCAGCTTTGGGGGCGACACCGGGGAGCTGTTTTTT. This encodes CASSFGGDTGELFF.

The rearrangement uses TRBV4-1 and TRBJ2-7; no clear D gene. V was clipped by 1 base and J by 7 bases, with 11 bases between them. The CDR3 is 13 residues long. Germline V gene lookup returns CDR1 MGHRA and CDR2 YSYEKL. CDR3 in DNA: TGCGCCAGCAGCCAAGCCCAGCGTGGGGAGCAGTACTTC. Its translation is CASSQAQRGEQYF.

The chain is built from TRBV9 and TRBJ2-1, with TRBD2 identical over 10 bases. V shed 0 bases, J shed 12 bases, and the junction held 9 bases outside the gene matches. The germline CDR1 and CDR2 sequences are SGDLS and YYNGEE. This CDR3 has 15 residues. This CDR3 is CASSVGTSGSKGQFF. The CDR3 DNA reads as TGTGCCAGCAGCGTAGGGACTAGCGGATCTAAGGGGCAGTTCTTC.

The J gene is TRBJ2-7, the V gene TRBV9, with TRBD2 as a possible D gene (5 bases). Trimming shortened V by 2 bases and J by 2 bases, and 11 bases separated the two germline ends. Per the germline V gene, CDR1 is SGDLS and CDR2 is YYNGEE. The CDR3 runs to 14 residues. CDR3 coding DNA: TGTGCCAGCAGCGTCGGGGTTGTGCCCTACGAGCAGTACTTC. It translates to CASSVGVVPYEQYF. The variable domain in full, with the rest retrieved from reference TRBV9 and TRBJ2-7, is DSGVTQTPKHLITATGQRVTLRCSPRSGDLSVYWYQQSLDQGLQFLIQYYNGEERAKGNILERFSAQQFPDLHSELNLSSLELGDSALYFCASSVGVVPYEQYFGPGTRLTVT.